This TCR beta chain originates from a study of T-cell memory formation after mild COVID-19. With V trimmed by 0 bases and J by 4 bases, 2 bases remained unmatched. CDR3 size: 14 residues. Per germline, CDR1 SGHRS and CDR2 YFSETQ. Study-level results: Largely, contracting CD4+ clones fell within CM and EM, and contracting CD8+ clones within EMRA.

Concerning this clonotype itself: Its specificity is not known.

Researchers used 5'RACE with constant-segment primers to make TCR alpha and TCR beta cDNA libraries that carry sample barcodes and UMIs. TCRdb fed the 5' RACE reads into MiXCR, producing one record per CDR3 protein. The profile covers around 220,000 distinct CDR3 sequences, with around 15% appearing a single time and 3.5% to 4% taken by the ten largest. Sequences were obtained from PBMCs or a T cell subset sorted from them (not recorded which). This receptor was taken from a man aged 18 to 35 who had mild COVID-19 (a few samples of this study predate the infection). Cell type and time point are not known. V and J are TRBV5-1 and TRBJ2-3, with 7 positions matching TRBD1. The CDR3 reads CASSLGGGPDTQYF. The DNA of the CDR3 is TGCGCCAGCAGCTTGGGAGGGGGCCCAGATACGCAGTATTTT.